This is a list of T cell receptor beta chains from one sample in a study of shared clonotypes between healthy human individuals. TCRdb keeps only in-frame clones here, not all; method: immunoSEQ multiplex PCR. This sample yields over a million clones, of which roughly 96% are seen a single time; approximately 1.2% belongs to the top ten. The sample consisted of naive CD4+ T cells sorted from blood. The origin of the receptors is a young man in good health. CDR3s include the opening cysteine and the closing phenylalanine or tryptophan. A D gene is named only where the DNA matches it firmly. Clone size, where shown, is once, few, many, or a class for clones that have expanded.

d_call: TRBD2
j_call: TRBJ2-1
clone_size: NA
v_call: TRBV4-1
cdr3_aa: CASSYGTSGHSYNEQFF
cdr3_nt: TGCGCCAGCAGCTACGGGACTAGCGGGCACTCCTACAATGAGCAGTTCTTC

d_call: NA
j_call: TRBJ2-1
clone_size: NA
v_call: TRBV20-1
cdr3_aa: CSAKNNEQFF
cdr3_nt: TGCAGTGCCAAGAACAATGAGCAGTTCTTC

d_call: TRBD2
j_call: TRBJ2-5
clone_size: NA
v_call: TRBV7-2
cdr3_aa: CASSPGLAKGTQYF
cdr3_nt: TGTGCCAGCAGCCCCGGACTAGCGAAGGGGACCCAGTACTTC

d_call: NA
j_call: TRBJ1-4
clone_size: NA
v_call: TRBV7-2
cdr3_aa: CASSLVGPGKLFF
cdr3_nt: TGTGCCAGCAGCTTAGTCGGCCCGGGGAAACTGTTTTTT

d_call: TRBD1
j_call: TRBJ2-7
clone_size: NA
v_call: TRBV14
cdr3_aa: CASSRQGREQYF
cdr3_nt: TGTGCCAGCAGCCGACAGGGGCGGGAGCAGTACTTC

d_call: NA
j_call: TRBJ2-7
clone_size: NA
v_call: TRBV27
cdr3_aa: CASSFLGSYEQYF
cdr3_nt: TGTGCCAGCAGTTTTCTGGGCTCCTACGAGCAGTACTTC

d_call: NA
j_call: TRBJ2-3
clone_size: once
v_call: TRBV6-6
cdr3_aa: CASSYSRTRTDTQYF
cdr3_nt: TGTGCCAGCAGTTACTCCAGGACCCGCACAGATACGCAGTATTTT

d_call: TRBD1
j_call: TRBJ1-1
clone_size: once
v_call: TRBV6-5
cdr3_aa: CASSSTGGGTEAFF
cdr3_nt: TGTGCCAGCAGTTCAACAGGGGGCGGCACTGAAGCTTTCTTT

d_call: NA
j_call: TRBJ2-2
clone_size: NA
v_call: TRBV5-4
cdr3_aa: CASSAATDYTGELFF
cdr3_nt: TGTGCCAGCAGCGCCGCGACTGACTACACCGGGGAGCTGTTTTTT

d_call: NA
j_call: TRBJ1-1
clone_size: NA
v_call: TRBV5-1
cdr3_aa: CASSLGRGDGAFF
cdr3_nt: TGCGCCAGCAGCTTGGGGCGGGGGGACGGAGCTTTCTTT

d_call: TRBD2
j_call: TRBJ2-3
clone_size: NA
v_call: TRBV5-1
cdr3_aa: CASSLGSSGTPKLIWPDTQYF
cdr3_nt: TGCGCCAGCAGCTTGGGCTCTAGCGGGACCCCAAAGCTCATATGGCCAGATACGCAGTATTTT

d_call: TRBD2
j_call: TRBJ2-7
clone_size: NA
v_call: TRBV25-1
cdr3_aa: CASSGDLAGRRSYEQYF
cdr3_nt: TGTGCCAGCAGTGGGGATTTAGCCGGGAGGAGGTCCTACGAGCAGTACTTC

d_call: TRBD2
j_call: TRBJ2-1
clone_size: NA
v_call: TRBV11-3
cdr3_aa: CASSLVLAGADNEQFF
cdr3_nt: TGTGCCAGCAGCTTAGTACTAGCGGGAGCTGACAATGAGCAGTTCTTC

d_call: TRBD2
j_call: TRBJ2-5
clone_size: NA
v_call: TRBV5-1
cdr3_aa: CASRALGGSGETQYF
cdr3_nt: TGCGCCAGCAGGGCGCTGGGGGGGAGCGGGGAGACCCAGTACTTC

d_call: TRBD2
j_call: TRBJ2-1
clone_size: NA
v_call: TRBV4-2
cdr3_aa: CASSQDRAGADRDEQFF
cdr3_nt: TGTGCCAGCAGCCAAGATCGAGCGGGAGCCGATCGGGATGAGCAGTTCTTC

d_call: TRBD2
j_call: TRBJ2-7
clone_size: NA
v_call: TRBV10-2
cdr3_aa: CASSEPGLAGHEQYF
cdr3_nt: TGCGCCAGCAGTGAGCCTGGACTAGCGGGCCACGAGCAGTACTTC

d_call: TRBD2
j_call: TRBJ2-7
clone_size: NA
v_call: TRBV4-1
cdr3_aa: CASSQASGRSSYEQYF
cdr3_nt: TGCGCCAGCAGCCAAGCTAGCGGGAGGTCCTCCTACGAGCAGTACTTC

d_call: NA
j_call: TRBJ1-3
clone_size: NA
v_call: TRBV25-1
cdr3_aa: CASSEEGSGNTIYF
cdr3_nt: TGTGCCAGCAGTGAGGAGGGATCTGGAAACACCATATATTTT

d_call: TRBD1
j_call: TRBJ2-3
clone_size: NA
v_call: TRBV6-6
cdr3_aa: CASRGQGASVDTQYF
cdr3_nt: TGTGCCAGCAGGGGACAGGGGGCGAGCGTAGATACGCAGTATTTT

d_call: TRBD2
j_call: TRBJ2-7
clone_size: NA
v_call: TRBV5-5
cdr3_aa: CASSWRAGRSSYEQYF
cdr3_nt: TGTGCCAGCAGCTGGCGAGCGGGAAGGAGCTCCTACGAGCAGTACTTC

d_call: NA
j_call: TRBJ2-7
clone_size: NA
v_call: TRBV29-1
cdr3_aa: CSALGRQGPYEQYF
cdr3_nt: TGCAGCGCCCTAGGTCGTCAGGGTCCCTACGAGCAGTACTTC

d_call: NA
j_call: TRBJ2-5
clone_size: NA
v_call: TRBV7-8
cdr3_aa: CASSPRDEETQYF
cdr3_nt: TGTGCCAGCAGCCCAAGAGACGAAGAGACCCAGTACTTC

d_call: NA
j_call: TRBJ2-1
clone_size: NA
v_call: TRBV7-9
cdr3_aa: CASSLATIQLSYNEQFF
cdr3_nt: TGTGCCAGCAGCTTAGCTACTATCCAGCTATCCTACAATGAGCAGTTCTTC

d_call: NA
j_call: TRBJ2-6
clone_size: NA
v_call: TRBV6-5
cdr3_aa: CASRGTVGANVLTF
cdr3_nt: TGTGCCAGCAGAGGAACGGTTGGGGCCAACGTCCTGACTTTC

d_call: TRBD2
j_call: TRBJ2-3
clone_size: NA
v_call: TRBV6-5
cdr3_aa: CASSRGRAADTQYF
cdr3_nt: TGTGCCAGCAGCCGCGGGAGAGCGGCAGATACGCAGTATTTT

d_call: TRBD2
j_call: TRBJ2-3
clone_size: NA
v_call: TRBV4-3
cdr3_aa: CASSQGPLAGGSTDTQYF
cdr3_nt: TGCGCCAGCAGCCAAGGTCCGCTAGCGGGAGGGAGCACAGATACGCAGTATTTT

d_call: NA
j_call: TRBJ1-4
clone_size: NA
v_call: TRBV18
cdr3_aa: CASSPPGFSEKLFF
cdr3_nt: TGTGCCAGCTCACCCCCCGGGTTCTCTGAAAAACTGTTTTTT

d_call: NA
j_call: TRBJ2-7
clone_size: NA
v_call: TRBV7-6
cdr3_aa: CASSLIGGTSGEQYF
cdr3_nt: TGTGCCAGCAGCTTGATTGGGGGGACTTCTGGCGAGCAGTACTTC

d_call: NA
j_call: TRBJ2-3
clone_size: NA
v_call: TRBV6-1
cdr3_aa: CASRTAGSDTQYF
cdr3_nt: TGTGCCAGCCGCACGGCAGGTTCAGATACGCAGTATTTT

d_call: TRBD1
j_call: TRBJ1-2
clone_size: NA
v_call: TRBV9
cdr3_aa: CASSPRQGNYGYTF
cdr3_nt: TGTGCCAGCAGCCCTCGACAGGGAAACTATGGCTACACCTTC

d_call: TRBD1
j_call: TRBJ2-1
clone_size: NA
v_call: TRBV7-9
cdr3_aa: CASSYPGTGGYNEQFF
cdr3_nt: TGTGCCAGCAGCTACCCCGGGACAGGGGGCTACAATGAGCAGTTCTTC

d_call: TRBD2
j_call: TRBJ2-7
clone_size: NA
v_call: TRBV9
cdr3_aa: CASSVGGRNSYEQYF
cdr3_nt: TGTGCCAGCAGCGTAGGCGGGAGAAATTCCTACGAGCAGTACTTC

d_call: NA
j_call: TRBJ2-7
clone_size: NA
v_call: TRBV27
cdr3_aa: CASSAILEGYEQYF
cdr3_nt: TGTGCCAGCAGTGCCATTCTGGAGGGCTACGAGCAGTACTTC